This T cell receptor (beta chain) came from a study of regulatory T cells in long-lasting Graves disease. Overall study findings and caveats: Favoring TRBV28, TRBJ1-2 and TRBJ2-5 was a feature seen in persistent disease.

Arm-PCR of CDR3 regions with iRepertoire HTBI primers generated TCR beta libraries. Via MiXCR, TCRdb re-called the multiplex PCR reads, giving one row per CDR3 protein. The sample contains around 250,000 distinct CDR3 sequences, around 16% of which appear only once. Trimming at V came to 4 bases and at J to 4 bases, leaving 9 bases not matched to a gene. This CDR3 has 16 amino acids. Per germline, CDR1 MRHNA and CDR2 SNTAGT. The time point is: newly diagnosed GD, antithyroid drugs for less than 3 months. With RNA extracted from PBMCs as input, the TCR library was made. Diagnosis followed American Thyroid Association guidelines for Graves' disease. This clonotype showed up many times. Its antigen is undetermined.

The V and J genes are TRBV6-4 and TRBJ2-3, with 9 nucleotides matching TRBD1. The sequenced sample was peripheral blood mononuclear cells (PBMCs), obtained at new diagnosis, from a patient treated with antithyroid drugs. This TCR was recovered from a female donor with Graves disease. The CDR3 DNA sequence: TGTGCCAGCAGTGTTTCGACAGGGGGGTCGTCAGATACGCAGTATTTT. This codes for CASSVSTGGSSDTQYF.